This paragraph covers one T cell receptor beta chain sequence. The antigen this receptor binds is unknown. No base qualities exist here, and no much larger clone lies one base off it. Whole blood was collected in K2EDTA tubes by collaborating institutions according to the institutions' own protocols. For TCRbeta analysis, collaborator samples were shipped as frozen whole blood, as isolated PBMCs, or as DNA extracted from either sample type. V is cut back by 8 bases and J by 4 bases, with 6 bases in the junction unmatched. Looking up the germline V gene yields CDR1 SGHNT and CDR2 YENEEA. The CDR3 goes from the cysteine to the phenylalanine over 14 residues. Only the CDR3 portion is preserved as DNA: 42 bases, with reading frame beginning at the first base. This entry is derived from a study of blood T cell repertoires in COVID-19 (dated by TCRdb to about 2020). The study in broad terms: The collaborator samples originated in the United States, Italy and Spain and spanned the acute and convalescent phases of COVID-19. The repertoires were released in a freely available public database meant as a resource for research on the immune response to SARS-CoV-2. Where available, HLA class I and class II types were taken from metadata supplied by the sample provider and were not determined by assay-based typing. The dataset comprised deeply sampled blood TCRbeta repertoires from subjects exposed to, actively infected with, or recovered from COVID-19. The samples were drawn from two sources: the first 160 participants of the ongoing ImmuneRACE study, and 1,000 to 1,500 subjects contributed by 6 global collaborators. The sample metadata nearly always contained a de-identified subject ID, COVID-19 status, age in years and sex. The material from the prospective study consisted of cDNA or gDNA derived from T cells, B-cell-depleted T cells, or PBMCs. Overall study outcomes, separate from this receptor: The amount of clinical and demographic metadata varied by source and participant and was provided uncurated.

TCRbeta CDR3 regions were amplified from genomic DNA using the immunoSEQ Assay, a bias-controlled multiplex PCR. Turning to the authors' computational methods: The number of nucleated cells in each sample was estimated by amplification of reference gene primers within the assay. To quantify the absolute abundance of each unique TCRbeta CDR3 rearrangement, sequence reads were collapsed and filtered. For each sample, productive Simpson clonality was calculated by taking the square root of Simpson's diversity index across productive rearrangements. In TCRdb, the immuneACCESS table is reduced to in-frame sequences with V and J assigned. These tables do not hold every clone; where another copy was compared, an unresolved V gene accounts for under half, and the others remain unexplained. That table gives V, J and clone size, and the DNA gave D and trimming. The sample includes around 50,000 clones, with less than 85% observed a single time. The ten largest make up roughly 5% of the sample.

Recombination joined TRBV11-3 with TRBJ2-2, with 8 bases matching TRBD2. The specimen sequenced was peripheral blood. The receptor was derived from a human donor in a cohort sampled during active COVID-19. The sequence in DNA is TGTGCCAGCGGCCGGGGGGGGTCCACCGGGGAGCTGTTTTTT. Translated, it reads CASGRGGSTGELFF. When the CDR3 is completed using the reference TRBV11-3 and TRBJ2-2 genes on either side, the full variable domain is EAGVVQSPRYKIIEKKQPVAFWCNPISGHNTLYWYLQNLGQGPELLIRYENEEAVDDSQLPKDRFSAERLKGVDSTLKIQPAELGDSAVYLCASGRGGSTGELFFGEGSRLTVL.